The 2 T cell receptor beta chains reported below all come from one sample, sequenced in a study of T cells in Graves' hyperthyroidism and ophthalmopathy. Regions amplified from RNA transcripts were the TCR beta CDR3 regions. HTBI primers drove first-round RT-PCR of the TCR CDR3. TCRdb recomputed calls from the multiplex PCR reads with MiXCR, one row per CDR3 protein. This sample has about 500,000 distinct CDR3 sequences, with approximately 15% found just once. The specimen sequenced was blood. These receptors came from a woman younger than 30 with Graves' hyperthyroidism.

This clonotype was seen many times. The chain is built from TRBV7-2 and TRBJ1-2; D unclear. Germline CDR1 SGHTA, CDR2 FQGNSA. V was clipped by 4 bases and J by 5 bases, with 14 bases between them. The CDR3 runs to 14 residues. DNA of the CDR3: TGTGCCAGCAGCTCACCAGTTCGTGCGTATGGCTACACCTTC. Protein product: CASSSPVRAYGYTF.

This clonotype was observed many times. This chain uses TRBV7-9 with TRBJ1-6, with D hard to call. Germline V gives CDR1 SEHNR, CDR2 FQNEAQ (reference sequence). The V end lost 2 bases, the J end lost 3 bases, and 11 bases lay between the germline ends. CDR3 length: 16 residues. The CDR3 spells CASSLNPLRYNSPLHF. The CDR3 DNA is TGTGCCAGCAGCTTAAATCCCCTCCGCTATAATTCACCCCTCCACTTT.